These 15 T cell receptor beta chains came from one sample sequenced in a study of blood T cell repertoires in COVID-19. Produced via immunoSEQ multiplex PCR; TCRdb's table is partial and in-frame only. The sample consists of 150,000 to 200,000 clones, 93% of them appearing once. Sequencing input: peripheral blood. Source of these receptors: a woman aged 55-69 years with COVID-19, enrolled during active disease.

The chain employs TRBV19 and TRBJ1-5; 9 bases fit TRBD1. V lost 1 base, J lost 3 bases, and 13 bases stayed unmatched. The CDR3 spans 19 residues. From germline, CDR1 is LNHDA and CDR2 SQIVND (reference sequence). The CDR3 sequence is CASSIGTGGYDTLNQPQHF. In DNA form, the CDR3 reads TGTGCCAGTAGTATAGGTACAGGGGGCTATGATACCCTCAATCAGCCCCAGCATTTT. Full variable domain (missing parts from reference TRBV19 and TRBJ1-5): DGGITQSPKYLFRKEGQNVTLSCEQNLNHDAMYWYRQDPGQGLRLIYYSQIVNDFQKGDIAEGYSVSREKKESFPLTVTSAQKNPTAFYLCASSIGTGGYDTLNQPQHFGDGTRLSIL.

J is TRBJ2-7 and V is TRBV5-1; a possible D gene is TRBD2 (6 bases). The V end was cut by 1 base, the J end by 2 bases, with 7 bases between. The CDR3 is 13 amino acids. From germline, CDR1 is SGHRS and CDR2 YFSETQ. CDR3 protein: CASSLTGAYEQYF. CDR3 coding DNA: TGCGCCAGCAGCTTGACGGGAGCCTACGAGCAGTACTTC. The full variable domain, with the rest looked up from reference TRBV5-1 and TRBJ2-7, is KAGVTQTPRYLIKTRGQQVTLSCSPISGHRSVSWYQQTPGQGLQFLFEYFSETQRNKGNFPGRFSGRQFSNSRSEMNVSTLELGDSALYLCASSLTGAYEQYFGPGTRLTVT.

The CDR3 spells CASISKNRDRHNSPLHF. The CDR3 nucleotides read TGTGCCAGCATTTCAAAGAACCGGGACAGGCATAATTCACCCCTCCACTTT. This chain joins TRBV21-1 and TRBJ1-6; no check of the table's D call, TRBD1, against the DNA was made. TRBV21-1 is recorded as a pseudogene. The CDR3 consists of 17 residues.

The chain carries TRBV9 and TRBJ1-1; maybe TRBD1 (6 bases). This CDR3 comprises 15 residues. CDR1 and CDR2 from the germline V gene are SGDLS and YYNGEE. The V end was cut by 0 bases, the J end by 4 bases, with 13 bases between. The CDR3 region is CASSVEAGVGTEAFF. In nucleotides, the CDR3 is TGTGCCAGCAGCGTAGAGGCAGGGGTGGGCACTGAAGCTTTCTTT.

The genes are TRBV9 and TRBJ2-1, with 11 bases identical to TRBD2. J lost 4 bases, V lost 4 bases, and 7 bases had no gene match. The CDR3 has 16 amino acids. CDR1 and CDR2 (germline): SGDLS, YYNGEE. DNA of the CDR3: TGTGCCAGCAGCCCAGCCGGGACTAGCGGATACAATGAGCAGTTCTTC. This sequence encodes CASSPAGTSGYNEQFF.

As DNA, the CDR3 is TGTGCTAGTGGTTTGTTAACCGGGACAGCCAGAGCTGGGGCCAACGTCCTGACTTTC. As protein: CASGLLTGTARAGANVLTF. The chain is built from TRBV12-5 and TRBJ2-6, with 7 nucleotides matching TRBD1. V lost 2 bases, J lost 2 bases, and 12 bases stayed unmatched. The germline gives CDR1 LGHNT, CDR2 FRNRAP. This CDR3 is built from 19 residues.

The chain joins TRBV6-1 to TRBJ2-7; 7 nucleotides align to TRBD1. From germline, CDR1 is MNHNS and CDR2 SASEGT. There are 14 residues in the CDR3. Unmatched junction bases numbered 3, after V lost 2 bases and J lost 2 bases. CDR3 amino acids: CASSEHRGPYEQYF. The CDR3 nucleotides are TGTGCCAGCAGTGAACACAGGGGCCCCTACGAGCAGTACTTC.

To note about this clone: The sample holds other DNA sequences that translate to the same CDR3. The rearrangement links TRBV6-5 to TRBJ1-5; D unclear. The CDR3 runs 15 residues. V lost 0 bases and J 0 bases, leaving 6 bases between the germline ends. Germline CDR1 and CDR2: MNHEY and SVGAGI. The CDR3: CASSYSRDSNQPQHF. CDR3 sequence (DNA): TGTGCCAGCAGTTACTCAAGAGATAGCAATCAGCCCCAGCATTTT.

The chain joins TRBV3-1 (or the pseudogene TRBV3-2) to TRBJ2-7; 14 bases agree with TRBD2. V shed 4 bases, J shed 4 bases, and the junction held 3 bases outside the gene matches. This CDR3 region has 15 residues. CDR1 LGHDT and CDR2 YNNKEL come from the germline V gene (reference sequence). This CDR3 is CASSLGLAGGYEQYF. CDR3 bases: TGTGCCAGCAGCCTAGGACTAGCGGGGGGATACGAGCAGTACTTC.

V usage is TRBV19 and J usage is TRBJ1-2, with a possible D match to TRBD1 (6 bases). Per germline, CDR1 LNHDA and CDR2 SQIVND (reference sequence). This CDR3 region has 14 residues. The V and J ends lost 3 bases and 8 bases respectively, with 16 bases between them. The DNA of the CDR3 is TGTGCCAGTAGTATCGTCAGGGCAGGGGAGGGCTACACCTTC. This gives the protein CASSIVRAGEGYTF.

This clone was seen a single time. This chain joins TRBV3-1 (or the pseudogene TRBV3-2) and TRBJ2-3; 8 bases agree with TRBD2. Looked up from germline, CDR1 is LGHDT and CDR2 is YNNKEL (reference sequence). V lost 1 base to trimming and J lost 4 bases; unmatched junction nucleotides: 4. This CDR3 is built from 15 residues. CDR3: CASSQAGGAPDTQYF. In nucleotides, the CDR3 is TGTGCCAGCAGCCAAGCGGGGGGGGCGCCAGATACGCAGTATTTT.

The chain links TRBV3-1 (or the pseudogene TRBV3-2) to TRBJ1-3; no definite D call. The CDR3 has 15 residues. The V end lost 4 bases, the J end lost 4 bases, and 14 bases lay between the germline ends. CDR1 LGHDT and CDR2 YNNKEL come from the germline V gene (reference sequence). The CDR3 protein is CASSPDSGIGNTIYF. The CDR3 DNA is TGTGCCAGCAGCCCCGACTCCGGGATCGGAAACACCATATATTTT.

The chain uses TRBV6-5 and TRBJ1-2; 9 positions match TRBD1. Germline loops: CDR1 MNHEY, CDR2 SVGAGI. With 5 bases clipped from V and 8 bases from J, the junction kept 6 bases outside the gene matches. The CDR3 extends over 13 amino acids. The CDR3 DNA reads as TGTGCCAGCAGTCCTCGGACAGGGGAAGGCTACACCTTC. It yields the protein CASSPRTGEGYTF.

The rearrangement joins TRBV6-6 to TRBJ1-2; 8 bases line up with TRBD1. The germline V gene has CDR1 MNHNY and CDR2 SVGAGI (reference sequence). J lost 8 bases, V lost 8 bases, and 16 bases had no gene match. There are 15 residues in the CDR3. This CDR3 is CASRWGRQGARGYTF. The CDR3 DNA follows: TGTGCCAGCCGATGGGGGCGGCAGGGGGCTCGAGGCTACACCTTC.

J is TRBJ1-5 and V is TRBV6-5; TRBD1 might be the D (6 bases). Trimming cost V 4 bases and J 9 bases, with 16 bases left between them. Germline CDR1 MNHEY, CDR2 SVGAGI. There are 14 residues in the CDR3. CDR3 sequence: CASSSQQGVPPQHF. The CDR3 coding sequence is TGTGCCAGCAGTTCGCAACAGGGAGTGCCGCCCCAGCATTTT.